This T cell receptor (beta chain) derives from a study of CD8 T cells in Susac syndrome. The CDR3 runs 12 residues. CDR1 is GTSNPN, CDR2 SVGIG, per germline (reference sequence). The germline V and J ends were trimmed by 0 bases and 7 bases, with 9 bases remaining between them. Study findings and constraints: It was acknowledged in the study that the number of individuals who were included in its TCR sequencing and HLA analysis was relatively small.

It was with random hexamers that about 0.45 to 1 ug RNA was reverse transcribed. TCRdb re-called the immunoSEQ multiplex PCR reads with MiXCR, one entry per CDR3 protein. Of over 120,000 distinct CDR3 sequences in the sample, 95% are singletons; the top ten hold 0.14%. A word on this clonotype: What it binds is not known.

The chain couples TRBV30 to TRBJ1-1; D remains unclear. The TCR was taken from a human donor with Susac syndrome. The sample was CD4+ T cells from PBMCs. DNA for the CDR3: TGTGCCTGGAGTGTACGGCGGGATGAAGCTTTCTTT. Encoded protein: CAWSVRRDEAFF.